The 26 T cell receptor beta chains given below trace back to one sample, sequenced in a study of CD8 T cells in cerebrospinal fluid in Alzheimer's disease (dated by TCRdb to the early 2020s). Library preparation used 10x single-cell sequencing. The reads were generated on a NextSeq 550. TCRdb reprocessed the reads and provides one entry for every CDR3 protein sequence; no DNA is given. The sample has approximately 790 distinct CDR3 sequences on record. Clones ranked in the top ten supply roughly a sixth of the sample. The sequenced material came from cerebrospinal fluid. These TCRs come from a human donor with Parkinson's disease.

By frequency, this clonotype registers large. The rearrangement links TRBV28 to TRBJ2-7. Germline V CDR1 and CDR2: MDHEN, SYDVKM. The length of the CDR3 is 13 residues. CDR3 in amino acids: CASSPSAGYEQYF.

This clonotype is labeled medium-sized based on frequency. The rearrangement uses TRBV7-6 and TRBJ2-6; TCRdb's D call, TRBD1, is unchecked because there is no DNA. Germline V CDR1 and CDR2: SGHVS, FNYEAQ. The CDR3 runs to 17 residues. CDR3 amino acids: CASSLYQGASGANVLTF.

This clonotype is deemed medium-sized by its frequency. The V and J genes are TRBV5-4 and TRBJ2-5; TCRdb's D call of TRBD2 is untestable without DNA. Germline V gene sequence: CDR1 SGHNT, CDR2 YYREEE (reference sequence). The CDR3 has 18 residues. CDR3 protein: CASSLAVSRLAGKETQYF.

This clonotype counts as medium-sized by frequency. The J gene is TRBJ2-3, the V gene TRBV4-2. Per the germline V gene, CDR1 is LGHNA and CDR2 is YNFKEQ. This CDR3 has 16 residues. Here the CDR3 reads CASSQEVVGVADTQYF.

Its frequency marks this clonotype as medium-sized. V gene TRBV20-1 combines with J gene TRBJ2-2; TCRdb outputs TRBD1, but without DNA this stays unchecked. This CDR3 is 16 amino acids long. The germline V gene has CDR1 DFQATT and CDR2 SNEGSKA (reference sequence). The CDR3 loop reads CSASGHATSNTGELFF.

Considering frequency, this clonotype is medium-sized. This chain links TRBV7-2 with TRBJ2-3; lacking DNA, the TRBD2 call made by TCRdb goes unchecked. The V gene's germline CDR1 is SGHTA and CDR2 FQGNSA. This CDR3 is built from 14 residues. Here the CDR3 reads CASSPWDSADTQYF.

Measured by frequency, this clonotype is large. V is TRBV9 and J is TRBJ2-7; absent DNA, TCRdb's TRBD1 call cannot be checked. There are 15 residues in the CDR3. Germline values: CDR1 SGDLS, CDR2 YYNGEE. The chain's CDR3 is CASSVEATGTYEQYF.

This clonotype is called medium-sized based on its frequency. CDR3 amino acids: CASSFGGTLGEKLFF. The V call is TRBV13, the J call TRBJ1-4. Germline CDR1 reads PRHDT; CDR2 reads FYEKMQ (reference sequence). The CDR3 has 15 amino acids.

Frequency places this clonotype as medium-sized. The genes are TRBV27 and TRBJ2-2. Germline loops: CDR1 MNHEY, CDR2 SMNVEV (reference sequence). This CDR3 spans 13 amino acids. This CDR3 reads CASSSSNTGELFF.

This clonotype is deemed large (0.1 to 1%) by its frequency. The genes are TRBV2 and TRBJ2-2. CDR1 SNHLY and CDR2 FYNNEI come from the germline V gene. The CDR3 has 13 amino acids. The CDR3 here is CASSGGETGELFF. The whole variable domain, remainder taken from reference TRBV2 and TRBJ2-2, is EPEVTQTPSHQVTQMGQEVILRCVPISNHLYFYWYRQILGQKVEFLVSFYNNEISEKSEIFDDQFSVERPDGSNFTLKIRSTKLEDSAMYFCASSGGETGELFFGEGSRLTVL.

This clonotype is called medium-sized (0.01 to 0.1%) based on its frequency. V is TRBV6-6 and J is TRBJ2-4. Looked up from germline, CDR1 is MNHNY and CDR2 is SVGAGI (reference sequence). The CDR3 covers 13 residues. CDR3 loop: CASTVLAKNIQYF.

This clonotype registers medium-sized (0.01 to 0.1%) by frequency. This CDR3 reads CASGPLNTEAFF. The rearrangement joins TRBV27 to TRBJ1-1. Germline V CDR1 and CDR2: MNHEY, SMNVEV (reference sequence). The CDR3 consists of 12 residues.

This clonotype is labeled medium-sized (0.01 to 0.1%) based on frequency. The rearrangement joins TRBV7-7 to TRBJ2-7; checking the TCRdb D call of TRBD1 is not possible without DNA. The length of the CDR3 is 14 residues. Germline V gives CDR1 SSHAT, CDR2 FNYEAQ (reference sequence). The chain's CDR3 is CASSLGSGGNEQYF.

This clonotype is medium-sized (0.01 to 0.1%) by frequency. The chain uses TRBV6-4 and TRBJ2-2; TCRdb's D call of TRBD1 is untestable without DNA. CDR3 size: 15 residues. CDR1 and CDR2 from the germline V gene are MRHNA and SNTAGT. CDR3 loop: CASSDGRGATGELFF.

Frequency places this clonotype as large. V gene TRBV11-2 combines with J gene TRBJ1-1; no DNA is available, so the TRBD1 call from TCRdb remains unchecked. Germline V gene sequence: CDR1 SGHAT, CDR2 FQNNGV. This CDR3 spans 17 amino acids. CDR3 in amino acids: CASSRDRGRPMNTEAFF.

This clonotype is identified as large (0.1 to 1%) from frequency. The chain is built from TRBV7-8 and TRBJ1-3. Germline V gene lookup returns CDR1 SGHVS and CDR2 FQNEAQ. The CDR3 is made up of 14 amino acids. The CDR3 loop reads CASSLDSTGNTIYF.

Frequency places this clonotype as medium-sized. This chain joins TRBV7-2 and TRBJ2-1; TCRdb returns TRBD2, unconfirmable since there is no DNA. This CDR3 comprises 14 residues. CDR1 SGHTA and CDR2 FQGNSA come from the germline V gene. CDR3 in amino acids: CASSLVTSGTGQFF.

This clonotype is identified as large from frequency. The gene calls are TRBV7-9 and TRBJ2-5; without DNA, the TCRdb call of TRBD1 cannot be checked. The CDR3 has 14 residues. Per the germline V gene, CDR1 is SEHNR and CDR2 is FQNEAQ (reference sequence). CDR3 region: CASSPDGGEETQYF.

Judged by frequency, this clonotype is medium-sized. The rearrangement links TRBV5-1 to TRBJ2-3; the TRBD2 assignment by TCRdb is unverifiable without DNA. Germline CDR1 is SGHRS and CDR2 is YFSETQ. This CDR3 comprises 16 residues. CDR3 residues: CASSPLAATSTDTQYF.

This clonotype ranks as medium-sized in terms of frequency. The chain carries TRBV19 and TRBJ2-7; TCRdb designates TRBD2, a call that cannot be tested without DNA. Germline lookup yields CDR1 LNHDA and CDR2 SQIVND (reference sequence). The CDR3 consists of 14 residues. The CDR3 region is CATPLLRLSYEQYF.

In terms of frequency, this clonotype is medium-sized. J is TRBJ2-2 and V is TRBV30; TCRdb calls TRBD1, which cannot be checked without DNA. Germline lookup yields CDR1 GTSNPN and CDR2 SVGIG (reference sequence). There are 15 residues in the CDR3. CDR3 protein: CAWRWRGQGVGELFF. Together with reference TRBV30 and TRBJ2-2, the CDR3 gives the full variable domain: SQTIHQWPATLVQPVGSPLSLECTVEGTSNPNLYWYRQAAGRGLQLLFYSVGIGQISSEVPQNLSASRPQDRQFILSSKKLLLSDSGFYLCAWRWRGQGVGELFFGEGSRLTVL.

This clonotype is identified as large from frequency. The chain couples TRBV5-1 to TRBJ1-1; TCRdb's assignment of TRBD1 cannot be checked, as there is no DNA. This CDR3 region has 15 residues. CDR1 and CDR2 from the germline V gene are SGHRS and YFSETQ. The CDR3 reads CASSPRAGGNTEAFF. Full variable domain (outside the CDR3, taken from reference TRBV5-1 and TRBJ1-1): KAGVTQTPRYLIKTRGQQVTLSCSPISGHRSVSWYQQTPGQGLQFLFEYFSETQRNKGNFPGRFSGRQFSNSRSEMNVSTLELGDSALYLCASSPRAGGNTEAFFGQGTRLTVV.

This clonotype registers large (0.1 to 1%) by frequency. The CDR3 spells CASRPSGPQETQYF. This rearrangement joins TRBV28 to TRBJ2-5; TCRdb calls TRBD2, which cannot be checked without DNA. Per the germline V gene, CDR1 is MDHEN and CDR2 is SYDVKM. The CDR3 covers 14 residues.

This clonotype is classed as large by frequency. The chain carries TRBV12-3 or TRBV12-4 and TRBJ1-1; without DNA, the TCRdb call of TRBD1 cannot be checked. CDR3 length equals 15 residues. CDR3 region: CASSPGGRGLSEAFF.

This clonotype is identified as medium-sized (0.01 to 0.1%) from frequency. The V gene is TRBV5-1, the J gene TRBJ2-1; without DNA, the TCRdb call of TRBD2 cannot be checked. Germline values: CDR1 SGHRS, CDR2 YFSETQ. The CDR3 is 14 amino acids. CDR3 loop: CASSPIGTNNEQFF.

This chain's CDR3 is CASSLAATRADQPQHF. The V gene is TRBV5-5, the J gene TRBJ1-5; there is no DNA to check the TCRdb D call of TRBD1. The CDR3 contains 16 residues. Germline CDR1 is SGHKS and CDR2 is YYEKEE (reference sequence).